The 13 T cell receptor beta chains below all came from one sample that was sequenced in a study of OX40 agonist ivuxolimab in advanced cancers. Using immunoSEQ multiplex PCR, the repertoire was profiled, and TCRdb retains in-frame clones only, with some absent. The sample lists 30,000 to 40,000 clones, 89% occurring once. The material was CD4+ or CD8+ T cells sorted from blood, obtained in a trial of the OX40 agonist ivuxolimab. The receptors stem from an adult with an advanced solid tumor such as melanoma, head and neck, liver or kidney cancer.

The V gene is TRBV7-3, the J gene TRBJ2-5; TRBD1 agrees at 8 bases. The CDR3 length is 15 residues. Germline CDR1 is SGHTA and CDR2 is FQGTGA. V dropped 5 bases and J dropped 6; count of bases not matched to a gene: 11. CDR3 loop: CASSTGTGPLQTQYF. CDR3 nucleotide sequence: TGTGCCAGCAGCACCGGGACAGGTCCCCTCCAGACCCAGTACTTC.

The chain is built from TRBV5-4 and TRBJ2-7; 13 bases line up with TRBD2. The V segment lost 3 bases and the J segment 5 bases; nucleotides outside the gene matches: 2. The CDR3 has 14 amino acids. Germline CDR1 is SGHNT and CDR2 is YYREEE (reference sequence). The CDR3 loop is CASSSGLAGDEQYF. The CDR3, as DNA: TGTGCCAGCAGCTCAGGACTAGCGGGAGACGAGCAGTACTTC. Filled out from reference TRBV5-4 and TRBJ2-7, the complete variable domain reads ETGVTQSPTHLIKTRGQQVTLRCSSQSGHNTVSWYQQALGQGPQFIFQYYREEENGRGNFPPRFSGLQFPNYSSELNVNALELDDSALYLCASSSGLAGDEQYFGPGTRLTVT.

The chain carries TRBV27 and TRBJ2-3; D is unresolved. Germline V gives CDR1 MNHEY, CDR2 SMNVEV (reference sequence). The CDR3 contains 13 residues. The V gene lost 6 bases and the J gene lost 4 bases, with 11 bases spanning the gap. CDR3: CASRGRIADTQYF. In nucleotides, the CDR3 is TGTGCCAGCAGAGGAAGGATCGCAGATACGCAGTATTTT.

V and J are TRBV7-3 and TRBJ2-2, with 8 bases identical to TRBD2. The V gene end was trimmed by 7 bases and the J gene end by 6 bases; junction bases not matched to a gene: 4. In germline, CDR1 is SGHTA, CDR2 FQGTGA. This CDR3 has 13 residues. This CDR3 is CASTPGRAGELFF. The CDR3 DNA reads TGTGCCAGCACCCCCGGGAGGGCCGGGGAGCTGTTTTTT.

The DNA of the CDR3 is TGTGCCAGCAGTTATAGATCGGGACAGGGGTTTGGTTCACCCCTCCACTTT. Its translation is CASSYRSGQGFGSPLHF. The chain combines TRBV28 with TRBJ1-6; 10 positions match TRBD1. J was trimmed by 9 bases and V by 4 bases; bases with no gene match: 12. Germline CDR1 and CDR2: MDHEN and SYDVKM. This CDR3 is 17 amino acids long.

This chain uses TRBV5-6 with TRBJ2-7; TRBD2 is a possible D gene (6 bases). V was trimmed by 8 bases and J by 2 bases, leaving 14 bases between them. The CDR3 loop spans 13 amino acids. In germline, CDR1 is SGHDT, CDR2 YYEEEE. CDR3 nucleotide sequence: TGTGCCAGTTCACCGGGACTTCCCTACGAGCAGTACTTC. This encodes CASSPGLPYEQYF.

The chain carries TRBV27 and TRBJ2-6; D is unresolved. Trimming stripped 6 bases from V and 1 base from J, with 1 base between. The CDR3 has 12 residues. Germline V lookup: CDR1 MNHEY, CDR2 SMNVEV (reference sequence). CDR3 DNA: TGTGCCAGCAGGTCTGGGGCCAACGTCCTGACTTTC. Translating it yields CASRSGANVLTF.

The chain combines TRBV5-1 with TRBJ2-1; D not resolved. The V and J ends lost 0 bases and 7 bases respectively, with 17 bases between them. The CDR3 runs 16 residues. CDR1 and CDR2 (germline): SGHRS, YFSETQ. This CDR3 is CASSLESKISGNEQFF. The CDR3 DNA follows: TGCGCCAGCAGCTTGGAGTCCAAAATCTCTGGGAATGAGCAGTTCTTC.

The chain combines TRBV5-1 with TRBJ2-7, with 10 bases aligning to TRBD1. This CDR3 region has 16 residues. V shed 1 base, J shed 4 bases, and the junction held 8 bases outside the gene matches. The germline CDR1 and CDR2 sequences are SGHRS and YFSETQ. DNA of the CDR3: TGCGCCAGCAGCTTGCACAGGGGACAGGGGTTATACGAGCAGTACTTC. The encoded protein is CASSLHRGQGLYEQYF. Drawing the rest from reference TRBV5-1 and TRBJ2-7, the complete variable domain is KAGVTQTPRYLIKTRGQQVTLSCSPISGHRSVSWYQQTPGQGLQFLFEYFSETQRNKGNFPGRFSGRQFSNSRSEMNVSTLELGDSALYLCASSLHRGQGLYEQYFGPGTRLTVT.

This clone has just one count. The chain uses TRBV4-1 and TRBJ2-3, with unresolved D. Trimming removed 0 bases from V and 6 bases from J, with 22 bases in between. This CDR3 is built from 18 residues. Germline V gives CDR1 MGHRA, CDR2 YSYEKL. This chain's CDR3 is CASSQDLFTVRRQDTQYF. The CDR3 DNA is TGCGCCAGCAGCCAAGATCTCTTCACAGTTAGAAGGCAGGATACGCAGTATTTT.

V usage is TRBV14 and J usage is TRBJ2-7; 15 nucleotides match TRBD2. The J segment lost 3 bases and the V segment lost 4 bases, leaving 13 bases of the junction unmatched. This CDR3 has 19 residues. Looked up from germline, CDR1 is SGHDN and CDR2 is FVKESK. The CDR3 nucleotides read TGTGCCAGCAGCCGCAAAGGTGGGACTAGCGGGAGGTCTTACTACGAGCAGTACTTC. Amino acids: CASSRKGGTSGRSYYEQYF.

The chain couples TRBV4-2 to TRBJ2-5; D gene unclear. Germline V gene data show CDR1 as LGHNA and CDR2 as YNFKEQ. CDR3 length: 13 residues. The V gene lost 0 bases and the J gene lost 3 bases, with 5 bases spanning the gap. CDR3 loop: CASSQEKEETQYF. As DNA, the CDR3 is TGTGCCAGCAGCCAAGAGAAGGAAGAGACCCAGTACTTC.

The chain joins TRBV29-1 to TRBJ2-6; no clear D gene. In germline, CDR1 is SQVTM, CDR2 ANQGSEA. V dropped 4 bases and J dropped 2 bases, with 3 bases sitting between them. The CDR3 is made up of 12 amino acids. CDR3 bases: TGCAGCGTTGGTGCTGGGGCCAACGTCCTGACTTTC. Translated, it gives CSVGAGANVLTF.